This TCR beta chain was profiled in a study of shared clonotypes between healthy human individuals. Study context: Researchers assigned three CD4 naive, three CD4 memory, two CD8 naive and one CD8 memory plate to each donor.

Method: immunoSEQ multiplex PCR; TCRdb's copy keeps in-frame clones and lacks some. In the table there are approximately 1,000,000 clones, 60% to 80% of which are singletons. CDR1 is SGHTA and CDR2 is FQGNSA in the germline V gene. With 0 bases removed from V and 3 bases from J, the gap between germline ends came to 12 bases. The CDR3 is 16 amino acids. This clone was recorded once. The sequenced material came from memory CD4+ T cells from PBMCs. The subset is: CD45RA-negative fraction. This clonotype originated in a man aged 18-30 years in good health. Some clones in this sample may be carry-over from other donors' samples. V usage is TRBV7-2 and J usage is TRBJ2-1; TRBD2 is a possible D gene (5 bases). CDR3 sequence: CASSLAPAVIYNEQFF. DNA of the CDR3: TGTGCCAGCAGCTTAGCCCCAGCGGTAATCTACAATGAGCAGTTCTTC.